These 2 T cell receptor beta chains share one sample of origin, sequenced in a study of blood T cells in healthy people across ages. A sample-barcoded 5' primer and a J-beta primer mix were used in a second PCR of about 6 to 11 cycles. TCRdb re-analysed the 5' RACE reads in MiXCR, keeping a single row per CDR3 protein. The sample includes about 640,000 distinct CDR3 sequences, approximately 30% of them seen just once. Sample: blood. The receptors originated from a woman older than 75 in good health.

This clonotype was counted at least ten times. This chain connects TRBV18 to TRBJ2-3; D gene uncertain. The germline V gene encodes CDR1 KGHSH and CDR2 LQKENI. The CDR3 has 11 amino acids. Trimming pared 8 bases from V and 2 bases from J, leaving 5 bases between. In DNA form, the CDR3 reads TGTGCCAGCAGCCCCACAGATACGCAGTATTTT. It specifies CASSPTDTQYF. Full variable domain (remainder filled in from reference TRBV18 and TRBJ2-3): NAGVMQNPRHLVRRRGQEARLRCSPMKGHSHVYWYRQLPEEGLKFMVYLQKENIIDESGMPKERFSAEFPKEGPSILRIQQVVRGDSAAYFCASSPTDTQYFGPGTRLTVL.

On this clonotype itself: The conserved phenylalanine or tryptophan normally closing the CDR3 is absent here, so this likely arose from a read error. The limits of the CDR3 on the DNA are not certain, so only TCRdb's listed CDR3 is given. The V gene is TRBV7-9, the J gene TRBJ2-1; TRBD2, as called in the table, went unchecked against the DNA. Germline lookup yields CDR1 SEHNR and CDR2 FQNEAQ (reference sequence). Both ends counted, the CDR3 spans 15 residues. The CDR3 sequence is CASSLVAGGLDEHFI.